This record covers a single T cell receptor beta chain. Its antigen is currently unknown. Because the CDR3's place on the DNA is in doubt, the DNA is left out and the CDR3 is given as listed by TCRdb. The data are from a study of blood T cells in healthy people across ages. Overall study findings and caveats: Investigators treated diversity estimates from one million T cells as underestimates. The study found more naive CD4+ cells and higher diversity in long-lived than aged donors.

CDR1 and CDR2 from the germline V gene are MGHRA and YSYEKL. Termini included, the CDR3 measures 16 amino acids. A J-beta primer mix and a sample-barcoded 5' primer were used in a second PCR of roughly 7 to 12 cycles. Every molecule of cDNA carried a tag from a template-switch adaptor with 12 random nucleotides. MiXCR, applied by TCRdb to the 5' RACE reads, yields one record per CDR3 protein. The top ten hold around a sixth of the sample, which has around 870,000 distinct CDR3 sequences, more than 25% seen once. The sequenced material came from blood. The gene calls are TRBV4-1 and TRBJ2-6. This clonotype originated in a woman older than 75 in good health. CDR3 sequence: CASSQIWGEGANVRTF.